The rows below give T cell receptor beta chains drawn from one sample of a study of radiotherapy plus CTLA-4 blockade in lung cancer. Profiled with immunoSEQ multiplex PCR; TCRdb holds only in-frame clones, not every one. This table holds around 45,000 clones, about three quarters found once. Sequenced material: peripheral blood, taken from a patient treated with radiotherapy plus ipilimumab. These receptors were collected from a human donor with non-small cell lung cancer who had a complete response to radiotherapy plus ipilimumab. Each CDR3 is given with its conserved first and last residue. The order of the fields is J gene, D gene, V gene, clone size, CDR3 DNA, CDR3 protein. The D gene is left open where the match is weak. The size field is filled for only some rows; it gives once, few, many or a size class.

TRBJ2-2 TRBD1 TRBV19 - TGTGCCAGTAGAACAGGGGCGAACACCGGGGAGCTGTTTTTT CASRTGANTGELFF
TRBJ1-2 - TRBV5-6 - TGTGCCAGCAGCTTGGTCGGGGGCTACACCTTC CASSLVGGYTF
TRBJ1-1 - TRBV6-1 - TGTGCCAGCAGTGTTAGCAACACTGAAGCTTTCTTT CASSVSNTEAFF
TRBJ2-2 TRBD2 TRBV7-3 - TGTGCCAGCAGCTTCGTCGGGGGGGGCTTTAACACCGGGGAGCTGTTTTTT CASSFVGGGFNTGELFF
TRBJ2-7 - TRBV27 - TGTGCCAGCAGTTTGGGACAAACCTACGAGCAGTACTTC CASSLGQTYEQYF
TRBJ2-5 - TRBV5-6 - TGTGCCAGCAGCTTGAATGGGGAGCAGTACTTC CASSLNGEQYF
TRBJ2-7 - TRBV28 - TGTGCCAGCAGTTTTCCCATCGGCAGGGCCTACGAGCAGTACTTC CASSFPIGRAYEQYF
TRBJ2-7 - TRBV11-2 - TGTGCCAGCAGCTTGGCCCCCTACGAGCAGTACTTC CASSLAPYEQYF
TRBJ2-3 - TRBV5-1 - TGCGCCAGCAGCCCCGGGGATCCCACAGATACGCAGTATTTT CASSPGDPTDTQYF
TRBJ2-1 - TRBV11-2 - TGTGCCAGCAGCCAAACCGACCGGGTGGGCAATGAGCAGTTCTTC CASSQTDRVGNEQFF
TRBJ2-7 TRBD2 TRBV7-8 - TGTGCCAGCAGCTTAAGAGGCGGGCTAGCGGGGACATACGAGCAGTACTTC CASSLRGGLAGTYEQYF
TRBJ1-4 TRBD1 TRBV5-1 few TGCGCCAGCAGCAGGGACAGCTCGAATGAAAAACTGTTTTTT CASSRDSSNEKLFF
TRBJ2-2 - TRBV7-9 - TGTGCCAGCAGCTTAGCGTCTGGGGAGCTGTTTTTT CASSLASGELFF
TRBJ2-7 - TRBV5-4 - TGTGCCAGCAGCTTGGGGACAGCCTCCTACGAGCAGTACTTC CASSLGTASYEQYF
TRBJ2-7 - TRBV5-4 - TGTGCCAGCAGCTTTGGCGGGCGCCAGTACGAGCAGTACTTC CASSFGGRQYEQYF
TRBJ2-1 - TRBV5-4 once TGTGCCAGCCACCCGGGAGAGAACAATGAGCAGTTCTTC CASHPGENNEQFF
TRBJ2-2 TRBD2 TRBV25-1 few TGTGCCAGCAGGGGAACTAGCGGGCACACCGGGGAGCTGTTTTTT CASRGTSGHTGELFF
TRBJ2-5 TRBD2 TRBV11-2 - TGTGCCAGCAGCTGGCTCGGGACTAGCTTAGAGACCCAGTACTTC CASSWLGTSLETQYF
TRBJ2-7 TRBD1 TRBV25-1 few TGTGCCAGCAAACAGGGGAACTCCTACGAGCAGTACTTC CASKQGNSYEQYF
TRBJ1-1 - TRBV28 - TGTGCCAGCAATCATTTTAGCTCCCGACCGAACACTGAAGCTTTCTTT CASNHFSSRPNTEAFF
TRBJ2-7 - TRBV15 - TGTGCCACCAGCAGAGGTCCCTCCACCTACGAGCAGTACTTC CATSRGPSTYEQYF
TRBJ2-3 TRBD2 TRBV25-1 - TGTGCCAGCAAGACTAGCGGGGGGGTTGATACGCAGTATTTT CASKTSGGVDTQYF